This T cell receptor beta chain was retrieved from a study of T cells in Graves' hyperthyroidism and ophthalmopathy (dated by TCRdb to the late 2010s). Context from the whole study: Peripheral blood samples were taken at the time of initial diagnosis, prior to any treatment. To identify TCR V-J signatures that set the groups apart, the researchers used a discovery cohort of 95 to 100 patients, made up of roughly 40 with Graves' ophthalmopathy and about 60 with stable Graves' hyperthyroidism. An independent validation cohort of about 20 hyperthyroidism patients and more than 15 patients who later progressed to ophthalmopathy tested prospective prediction of ophthalmopathy. The 95 to 100 discovery patients were randomly divided into training and test sets at a 7:3 ratio. In addition, the study compared T-cell repertoires in thyroid tissue and in blood from five or six Graves' hyperthyroidism patients. After blood sampling, hyperthyroidism patients were treated with methimazole at a starting dose of 30 mg daily, and ophthalmopathy patients were treated with high-dose intravenous methylprednisolone. According to the paper, TCR Vbeta CDR3 sequencing was carried out on some 130 peripheral blood samples, which came from fewer than 50 ophthalmopathy, roughly 75 hyperthyroidism and roughly 17 progressor patients. What the research found in general, with its limitations: Most expanded thyroid clonotypes (frequency above 0.001) were also detected in blood, a finding suggesting that blood repertoires may reflect thyroid immune responses. Sample size was not statistically predetermined, and blinding of investigators to group allocation was not performed. In cross-validation, a model built on a 13 V-J signature told ophthalmopathy apart from stable hyperthyroidism with over 85% sensitivity and roughly 81% specificity, and in testing the same model reached 80%/75%. In validation, the model predicted progression to ophthalmopathy a median of approximately 6.3 months before onset, with about 71% sensitivity and roughly 77% specificity.

The table lists this clonotype with a few counts. Its antigen remains undetermined. Per-base quality was not reported, and no clone a single base away is much larger than it. Graves' hyperthyroidism was defined as stable when no progression to ophthalmopathy occurred over 18 months of follow-up. Hyperthyroidism patients were newly diagnosed, had a disease duration of under 2 months, and were aged 18 to 65 years. The study excluded patients with uncontrolled infections, other autoimmune diseases, pregnancy or lactation. Diagnoses were established on the basis of clinical symptoms, serum thyroxine and TRAb, thyroid ultrasound, and orbital computed tomography. PBMCs were isolated from 8 to 10 ml of fresh peripheral blood by Ficoll-Paque density gradient centrifugation. Total RNA was extracted with Trizol reagent, and quality was checked on an Agilent 2100 Bioanalyzer. V is cut by 0 bases and J by 0 bases, and the space between the germline ends is 9 bases. From cysteine to phenylalanine, the CDR3 is 16 amino acids long. The only DNA kept is the CDR3, 48 bases in frame from the first base. Per the germline V gene (reference sequence), SGHKS is the CDR1 and YYEKEE is the CDR2.

TCR beta CDR3 regions were amplified from RNA transcripts. The first round of RT-PCR for the TCR CDR3 was performed with the HTBI primer set and the Qiagen OneStep RT-PCR kit. A second multiplex PCR round built the libraries, followed by size selection and purification. The libraries were sequenced on an Illumina HiSeq2000 using paired-end 100 bp reads. As for how the authors treated the data: SOAPnuke was used to process the raw data, with reads discarded if the reads contained adapters or uncalled bases, had a mean Phred below 15, or lacked an exact constant-primer or identifier match. High-quality paired reads were merged using COPE v1.2.5, and each unique nucleotide sequence was defined as a clonotype. Clonotypes were aligned to IMGT TRBV, TRBD and TRBJ reference segments using MiTCR v1.1. The analysis included only V-J combinations with a frequency above 0.0001, which together covered over 98% of the repertoires. A TCS score was defined as the ratio of F50 (clonal expansion) to E x V (chaos), with BLOSUM62-based TCRdist applied between CDR3 peptides within each V-J. Welch's t-statistics and random forest reduced some 510 V-J features to 13, which were used in a naive Bayes classifier (R e1071). Starting from the raw public reads, TCRdb applied fastp trimming at Q25, assembled clones with MiXCR and retained in-frame beta chains. One record per CDR3 amino acid sequence lists the most common genes and DNA. TCRdb, not the authors, supplied the V and J calls. The sample table holds approximately 400,000 distinct CDR3 sequences, of which roughly 14% were seen once. The leading ten clones occupy approximately 10% of the sample.

Input material: blood. This TCR derives from a woman aged 55-69 years with Graves' hyperthyroidism. This chain is built from TRBV5-5 and TRBJ1-4, with the D gene not confidently named. The nucleotides are TGTGCCAGCAGCTTGGTGCCGACTGCAACTAATGAAAAACTGTTTTTT. Its protein product is CASSLVPTATNEKLFF.